This note documents a single TCR beta chain sequence. Ten or more counts support this clonotype. Its antigen is unknown. Per-base qualities were not stored, and no clone one base away is much larger. The data derive from a study of regulatory T cells in long-lasting Graves disease (dated by TCRdb to the early 2020s). Looking at the study overall: Persistent Graves' disease was defined as persistently positive TSH receptor autoantibodies together with antithyroid drug treatment for over 5 years. Persistent Graves' disease patients were compared with newly diagnosed Graves' disease patients by peripheral blood TCR sequencing and RNA sequencing. The study was conducted in China and was registered as a clinical trial. A total of about 35 samples underwent TCR sequencing, from roughly 13 patients with persistent Graves' disease and some 20 patients with newly diagnosed Graves' disease. On average, persistent Graves' disease patients in the clinical cohort had been on antithyroid drugs for approximately ten years. What the research found in general, with its limitations: Lower TCR Shannon entropy and fewer highly expanded clones were observed in persistent Graves' disease patients than in newly diagnosed patients, which suggested clonal expansion. The authors acknowledged the small sample size as a limitation that may reduce accuracy. Preferential use of TRBV28, TRBJ1-2 and TRBJ2-5 was observed in persistent disease, whereas TRBV20-1 and TRBJ2-1 were favored in newly diagnosed disease. The study examined only peripheral blood because the primary lesion, thyroid tissue, could not be accessed. Only the TCR beta chain was sequenced and analyzed. Persistent patients shared more public clonotypes among themselves (under 3,000) than newly diagnosed patients did (about 970).

What the time point label conveys for this sample: persistent/refractory GD, antithyroid drugs over 5 years with positive TRAb. RNA was extracted from PBMCs in TRIzol for both TCR sequencing and RNA sequencing. The diagnosis of Graves' disease followed American Thyroid Association guidelines. The patients came from an endocrinology department in Xi'an, China. Each patient gave approximately 10 milliliters of peripheral blood, collected in an EDTA anticoagulant tube. Ficoll Paque Plus density gradient separation was used to isolate PBMCs, and no further T cell sorting was performed. RNA quality was checked with an Agilent 2100 Bioanalyzer and agarose gel, and concentration with a NanoDrop 2000. The method behind the library was multiplex PCR. The sequencer was an Illumina HiSeq 4000. CDR3 regions were amplified by Arm-PCR with iRepertoire HTBI primers to construct TCR beta libraries. PCR products were gel purified before sequencing. On the study's bioinformatics: Across samples, about 63 TRBV and 13 to 15 TRBJ segments were identified and used for gene usage analysis of CDR3 amino acid clonotypes. COPE and FqMerger were used to merge the filtered high-quality paired reads into contigs. BLAST was used to align contigs to IMGT TRBV, TRBD and TRBJ reference genes, with CDR3 defined following IMGT. Any clonotype with a frequency above 0.1% was counted as a highly expanded clone. Shannon entropy was used to measure repertoire diversity, and the Gini coefficient was used to measure V-J evenness. A clonotype was considered public if more than one individual shared it. The public reads were reprocessed in TCRdb via fastp at Q25 and MiXCR, keeping in-frame beta chains. Duplicate CDR3 protein sequences are folded into a single record with the most common DNA and genes. These V and J calls are TCRdb output, not the study's own analysis. For this sample there are about 310,000 distinct CDR3 sequences; roughly a fifth appear just once. The top ten clones comprise roughly 56% of the sample.

CDR1 and CDR2, per the germline V gene, are SGHTA and FQGNSA. The CDR3 goes from the cysteine to the phenylalanine over 15 residues. Only the CDR3 part of the read is kept: 45 bases, read in frame from the first base. Clipping removes 3 bases from V and 4 bases from J, with 3 as the unmatched junction base count. This receptor was identified in a female donor with Graves disease. The sample consisted of peripheral blood mononuclear cells (PBMCs), taken when the disease was refractory, from a patient treated with antithyroid drugs. Here the chain combines TRBV7-2 and TRBJ2-7; the central 13 bases match TRBD2. The DNA sequence is as follows: TGTGCCAGCAGCTTCAGGACTAGCGGGGGATACGAGCAGTACTTC. Its protein reads: CASSFRTSGGYEQYF. Supplemented by the reference TRBV7-2 and TRBJ2-7 proteins around the CDR3, the complete variable domain is GAGVSQSPSNKVTEKGKDVELRCDPISGHTALYWYRQSLGQGLEFLIYFQGNSAPDKSGLPSDRFSAERTGGSVSTLTIQRTQQEDSAVYLCASSFRTSGGYEQYFGPGTRLTVT.